This T cell receptor (beta chain) came from a study of blood T cell repertoires in COVID-19. Data came from immunoSEQ multiplex PCR; TCRdb stores just in-frame clones and leaves some out. The data hold more than 250,000 clones, with 70% to 90% observed a single time. V lost 7 bases to trimming and J lost 3 bases, with 17 bases between them. Germline CDR1 reads MGHDK; CDR2 reads SYGVNS. CDR3 length equals 15 residues. V and J are TRBV25-1 and TRBJ2-3; D might be TRBD1 (6 bases). The sample comprised peripheral blood. The TCR comes from a man in his sixties who had recovered from COVID-19. The CDR3 is CASKGVGKDTDTQYF. DNA of the CDR3: TGTGCCAGCAAGGGGGTAGGGAAGGATACAGATACGCAGTATTTT.